These T cell receptor beta chains were read from a single sample in a study of blood T cells in healthy people across ages. MiXCR, run by TCRdb on the 5' RACE reads, gives a single entry per CDR3 protein. The sample lists approximately 1.5 million distinct CDR3 sequences; 30% to 35% were seen once. Sequenced input: blood. Receptors were obtained from a woman aged 25 to 39 in good health. CDR3s include the opening cysteine and the closing phenylalanine or tryptophan. D genes are given only for firm matches. Clone sizes are given selectively: once, few, many, or a class where the clone is expanded.

cdr3_aa | cdr3_nt | clone_size | v_call | d_call | j_call
CSATRKRFGQGSNEQYF | TGCAGTGCTACTAGAAAAAGGTTTGGACAGGGTAGCAACGAGCAGTACTTC | few | TRBV20-1 | TRBD1 | TRBJ2-7
CSARGEFSYEQYF | TGCAGTGCTAGGGGGGAGTTTTCGTACGAGCAGTACTTC | few | TRBV20-1 | - | TRBJ2-7
CASSRLQVQETQYF | TGTGCCAGCAGCCGACTACAGGTCCAAGAGACCCAGTACTTC | - | TRBV3-1 | - | TRBJ2-5
CASSVRDRGGYEQYF | TGTGCCAGCAGCGTGAGGGACAGGGGTGGGTACGAGCAGTACTTC | - | TRBV9 | TRBD1 | TRBJ2-7
CASSADGLNGYTF | TGTGCCAGCTCCGCCGACGGACTGAACGGCTACACCTTC | - | TRBV18 | - | TRBJ1-2
CASSRGRVEVVGETQYF | TGTGCCAGCAGTCGGGGCAGGGTAGAGGTCGTCGGAGAGACCCAGTACTTC | - | TRBV14 | - | TRBJ2-5
CASGGTSGRSYEQYF | TGTGCCAGCGGGGGGACTAGCGGGAGGTCCTACGAGCAGTACTTC | - | TRBV6-5 | TRBD2 | TRBJ2-7
CASIKIGGYTEAFF | TGTGCCAGCATCAAGATCGGGGGTTACACTGAAGCTTTCTTT | - | TRBV12-3/TRBV12-4 | - | TRBJ1-1
CASSQEGSGGAWETHYF | TGCGCCAGCAGCCAAGAAGGTAGCGGGGGGGCATGGGAGACCCACTACTTC | - | TRBV4-1 | TRBD2 | TRBJ2-5
CASSHAGSEAFF | TGCGCCAGCAGTCATGCAGGGTCTGAAGCTTTCTTT | - | TRBV10-2 | - | TRBJ1-1
CASSPMDGTGGSLYNEQFF | TGTGCCAGCAGCCCGATGGACGGGACGGGGGGCTCTCTATACAATGAGCAGTTCTTC | - | TRBV3-1 | - | TRBJ2-1
CASSPIGQRPLGYGYTF | TGTGCCAGCTCCCCAATAGGACAACGACCTCTCGGCTATGGCTACACCTTC | - | TRBV18 | - | TRBJ1-2
CASSLGAGPVLGQYF | TGCGCCAGCAGCTTGGGTGCGGGCCCTGTCCTTGGGCAGTACTTC | - | TRBV5-1 | - | TRBJ2-7
CASSLRDSDQETQYF | TGTGCCAGCAGCTTAAGGGACAGCGATCAAGAGACCCAGTACTTC | - | TRBV7-7 | TRBD1 | TRBJ2-5
CASSQEEGLVNGYTF | TGTGCCAGCAGTCAGGAGGAGGGTTTAGTAAATGGCTACACCTTC | many | TRBV27 | - | TRBJ1-2
CASSSGLAVYSEQFF | TGTGCCAGCAGCTCTGGACTAGCGGTCTACAGTGAGCAGTTCTTC | - | TRBV7-7 | TRBD2 | TRBJ2-1
CSAGLAGDTYEQYF | TGCAGTGCTGGACTAGCGGGAGACACCTACGAGCAGTACTTC | few | TRBV20-1 | TRBD2 | TRBJ2-7
CASGRGDGPEQFF | TGTGCCAGCGGGCGGGGGGATGGGCCTGAGCAGTTCTTC | few | TRBV9 | TRBD2 | TRBJ2-1
CASSVTPDKLETQYF | TGTGCCAGCAGCGTAACACCAGACAAGTTAGAGACCCAGTACTTC | - | TRBV9 | - | TRBJ2-5
CASRKWGGAASNQPQHF | TGTGCCAGCCGAAAATGGGGGGGCGCGGCTAGCAATCAGCCCCAGCATTTT | once | TRBV28 | - | TRBJ1-5
CASSEALRPDTQYF | TGTGCCAGCAGTGAAGCGCTTCGACCAGATACGCAGTATTTT | - | TRBV2 | - | TRBJ2-3
CASSAAGRNNEQFF | TGTGCCAGCAGCGCGGCGGGTAGGAACAATGAGCAGTTCTTC | - | TRBV7-3 | - | TRBJ2-1
CASSEPSGSEPDTQYF | TGTGCCAGCAGTGAACCTAGCGGGAGCGAACCAGATACGCAGTATTTT | few | TRBV25-1 | TRBD2 | TRBJ2-3
CASSQVASRIEAFF | TGTGCCAGCAGCCAAGTGGCCAGCCGGATTGAAGCTTTCTTT | few | TRBV3-1 | - | TRBJ1-1
CASSYSGVDGYTF | TGTGCCAGCAGTTACTCAGGGGTGGATGGCTACACCTTC | few | TRBV6-2/TRBV6-3 | - | TRBJ1-2
CASSEGTGGARGNEQFF | TGTGCCAGCAGCGAGGGGACAGGGGGCGCGAGGGGAAATGAGCAGTTCTTC | - | TRBV9 | TRBD1 | TRBJ2-1
CSARDPERVDYEQYF | TGCAGTGCTAGAGACCCCGAGCGGGTCGACTACGAGCAGTACTTC | - | TRBV20-1 | - | TRBJ2-7
CASSYTQETQYF | TGTGCCAGCAGTTACACCCAAGAGACCCAGTACTTC | many | TRBV6-2/TRBV6-3 | - | TRBJ2-5
CASSPLAGGAKNIQYF | TGCGCCAGCAGCCCACTAGCGGGAGGAGCCAAAAACATTCAGTACTTC | - | TRBV4-1 | TRBD2 | TRBJ2-4
CAWSVRGFGTQYF | TGTGCCTGGAGTGTTAGGGGCTTTGGTACGCAGTATTTT | - | TRBV30 | - | TRBJ2-3
CSARTGGNQPQHF | TGCAGTGCTAGGACAGGGGGCAATCAGCCCCAGCATTTT | many | TRBV20-1 | TRBD1 | TRBJ1-5
CSAPPSGRWTAGANVLTF | TGCAGTGCTCCCCCGAGCGGGAGGTGGACTGCTGGGGCCAACGTCCTGACTTTC | - | TRBV20-1 | TRBD2 | TRBJ2-6
CATANGEIDTGELFF | TGTGCCACCGCTAACGGTGAAATAGACACCGGGGAGCTGTTTTTT | - | TRBV15 | - | TRBJ2-2
CASSLFAGYSYEQYF | TGCGCCAGCAGCTTATTCGCAGGGTACTCCTACGAGCAGTACTTC | - | TRBV5-1 | - | TRBJ2-7
CASSFSGTSGRNEQFF | TGTGCCAGCAGTTTCTCCGGGACTAGCGGGAGAAATGAGCAGTTCTTC | once | TRBV6-5 | TRBD2 | TRBJ2-1
CASSPAGSYYGYTF | TGTGCCAGCAGCCCCGCCGGGAGCTACTATGGCTACACCTTC | few | TRBV5-5 | - | TRBJ1-2
CASSPTGGYVRPQHF | TGTGCCAGCAGCCCGACAGGGGGCTACGTTCGGCCCCAGCATTTT | few | TRBV6-2/TRBV6-3 | TRBD1 | TRBJ1-5
CASSLGFYRPSSYNEQYF | TGTGCCAGCAGCTTAGGATTTTACAGGCCAAGCTCCTACAATGAGCAGTACTTC | - | TRBV7-6 | - | TRBJ2-7
CASSQFVDRKDEAFF | TGCGCCAGCAGCCAATTCGTTGACAGAAAGGATGAAGCTTTCTTT | - | TRBV4-1 | - | TRBJ1-1
CASSEGEFPSYGYTF | TGCGCCAGCAGTGAGGGGGAGTTTCCGAGCTATGGCTACACCTTC | - | TRBV10-2 | - | TRBJ1-2
CASSPPTGVLYGYTF | TGTGCCAGCTCACCACCAACAGGGGTACTCTATGGCTACACCTTC | - | TRBV18 | TRBD1 | TRBJ1-2
CSARDRRGGKIQPQHF | TGCAGTGCTAGAGATCGCCGGGGGGGTAAAATCCAGCCCCAGCATTTT | few | TRBV20-1 | - | TRBJ1-5
CSARGPPPGANVLTF | TGCAGTGCTCGGGGACCCCCTCCTGGGGCCAACGTCCTGACTTTC | few | TRBV20-1 | - | TRBJ2-6
CASNPGSYTEAFF | TGTGCCAGCAACCCAGGGTCCTATACTGAAGCTTTCTTT | few | TRBV6-1 | - | TRBJ1-1
CASSISLWSSSYNEQFF | TGTGCCAGTAGTATATCCCTCTGGAGTAGCTCCTACAATGAGCAGTTCTTC | - | TRBV19 | - | TRBJ2-1
CSAARQRGLRDEQFF | TGCAGTGCTGCGCGGCAGCGGGGCCTACGGGATGAGCAGTTCTTC | - | TRBV20-1 | TRBD2 | TRBJ2-1
CASSVGARADTDTQYF | TGTGCCAGCAGCGTAGGCGCACGGGCGGACACAGATACGCAGTATTTT | few | TRBV9 | - | TRBJ2-3
CASRTQGVEKLFF | TGTGCCAGCAGGACACAGGGAGTCGAAAAACTGTTTTTT | few | TRBV12-3/TRBV12-4 | - | TRBJ1-4
CASSLNAGQGSWEQFF | TGCGCCAGCAGCTTGAATGCGGGACAGGGATCGTGGGAGCAGTTCTTC | - | TRBV5-1 | TRBD1 | TRBJ2-1
CSARDFGGLRSYEQYF | TGCAGTGCTAGAGATTTCGGAGGGCTACGTTCCTACGAGCAGTACTTC | - | TRBV20-1 | - | TRBJ2-7